The 2 T cell receptor beta chains below all came from one sample that was sequenced in a study of T cells in Graves' hyperthyroidism and ophthalmopathy. Authors of the study amplified TCR beta CDR3 regions from RNA transcripts. Carried out on the TCR CDR3, a first-round RT-PCR used the HTBI primer set. TCRdb reprocessed the multiplex PCR reads via MiXCR and lists one record per CDR3 protein. This table holds about 210,000 distinct CDR3 sequences, approximately 17% found once. The sample consisted of blood. Receptors originate from a man aged 45 to 65 with Graves' hyperthyroidism.

V is TRBV10-3 and J is TRBJ2-3; possible D gene TRBD1, 5 bases. Deletions cut 10 bases from V and 0 bases from J, with 8 bases between. The CDR3 sequence is 12 residues long. CDR1 is ENHRY, CDR2 SYGVKD, per germline. CDR3 nucleotide sequence: TGTGCCACGACAGATAGCACAGATACGCAGTATTTT. Its protein is CATTDSTDTQYF.

The genes are TRBV2 and TRBJ1-2, with D possibly TRBD1 on 5 matching bases. The germline V and J ends were trimmed by 4 bases and 4 bases, with 16 bases remaining between them. This CDR3 is 15 amino acids long. Per germline, CDR1 SNHLY and CDR2 FYNNEI. This chain's CDR3 is CASSAGKGRVYGYTF. CDR3 DNA: TGTGCCAGCAGTGCAGGGAAGGGTAGAGTCTATGGCTACACCTTC. Variable domain in full (rest from reference TRBV2 and TRBJ1-2): EPEVTQTPSHQVTQMGQEVILRCVPISNHLYFYWYRQILGQKVEFLVSFYNNEISEKSEIFDDQFSVERPDGSNFTLKIRSTKLEDSAMYFCASSAGKGRVYGYTFGSGTRLTVV.